The clone carrying this TCR beta chain was counted many times. Its cognate antigen is unknown. Other DNA sequences within the sample encode an identical CDR3. The data were obtained in a study of shared clonotypes between healthy human individuals. Across the whole study: Used for every donor were three CD4 naive, three CD4 memory, two CD8 naive and one CD8 memory plate. Findings and limits, study-wide: It was expected that sequencing depth would affect clonotype sharing among donors. Limited genetic and exposure-history diversity came from having few donors. The study found lower generation probabilities in non-shared clonotypes than in those shared by all four donors.

This CDR3 is built from 15 residues. After removal of 1 base from V and 8 bases from J, the junction contained 4 bases not matched to a gene. Germline values: CDR1 SEHNR, CDR2 FQNEAQ (reference sequence). The repertoire was sequenced with immunoSEQ multiplex PCR; TCRdb's copy has only in-frame clones and lacks some. The table lists over 700,000 clones, roughly 72% of them singletons, with about 1.7% in the top ten. This TCR derives from a woman younger than 45 in good health. The chain is built from TRBV7-9 and TRBJ2-1; 11 bases align to TRBD2. Sequences were obtained from memory CD4+ T cells sorted from blood. Specified subset: CD45RA-negative fraction. CDR3 in amino acids: CASSLGTSGSDEQFF. CDR3 nucleotide sequence: TGTGCCAGCAGCTTAGGAACTAGCGGGAGCGATGAGCAGTTCTTC. Using reference TRBV7-9 and TRBJ2-1 for the parts outside the CDR3, the full variable domain is DTGVSQNPRHKITKRGQNVTFRCDPISEHNRLYWYRQTLGQGPEFLTYFQNEAQLEKSRLLSDRFSAERPKGSFSTLEIQRTEQGDSAMYLCASSLGTSGSDEQFFGPGTRLTVL.